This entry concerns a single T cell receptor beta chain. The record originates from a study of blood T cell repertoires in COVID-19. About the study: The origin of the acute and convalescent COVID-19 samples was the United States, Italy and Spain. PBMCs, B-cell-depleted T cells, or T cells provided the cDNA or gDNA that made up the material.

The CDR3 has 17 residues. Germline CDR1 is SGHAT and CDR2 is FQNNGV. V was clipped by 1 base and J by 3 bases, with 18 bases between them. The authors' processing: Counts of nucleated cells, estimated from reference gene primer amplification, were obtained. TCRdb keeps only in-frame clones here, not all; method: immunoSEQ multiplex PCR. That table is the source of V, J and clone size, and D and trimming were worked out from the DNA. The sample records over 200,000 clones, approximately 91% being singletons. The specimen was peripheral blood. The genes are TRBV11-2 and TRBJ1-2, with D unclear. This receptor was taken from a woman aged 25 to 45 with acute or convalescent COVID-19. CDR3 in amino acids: CASSLVQRLGRHYGYTF. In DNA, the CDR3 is TGTGCCAGCAGCTTAGTCCAAAGATTGGGCAGACACTATGGCTACACCTTC.